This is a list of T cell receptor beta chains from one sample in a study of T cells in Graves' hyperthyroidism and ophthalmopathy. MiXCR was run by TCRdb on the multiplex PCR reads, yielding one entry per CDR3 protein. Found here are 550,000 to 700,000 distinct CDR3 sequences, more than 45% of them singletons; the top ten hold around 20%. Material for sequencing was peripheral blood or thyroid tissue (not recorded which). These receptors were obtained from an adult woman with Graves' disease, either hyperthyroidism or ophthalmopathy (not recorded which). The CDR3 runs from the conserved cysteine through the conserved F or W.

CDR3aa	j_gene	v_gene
CAISDWSQGGQPQHF	TRBJ1-5	TRBV10-3
CAISEPWGYLSYEQYF	TRBJ2-7	TRBV10-3
CASSVGPGAFTEAFF	TRBJ1-1	TRBV9
CASSFQGTNTEAFF	TRBJ1-1	TRBV7-3
CASSITHLAGGPREQYF	TRBJ2-7	TRBV7-9
CATKLTGSYGNTIYF	TRBJ1-3	TRBV2
CASSGDRAGVLFF	TRBJ2-1	TRBV10-1
CASSSGTGGADTQYF	TRBJ2-3	TRBV9
CASSPYSGQILGNTIYF	TRBJ1-3	TRBV4-1
CASSLLGAAFF	TRBJ1-1	TRBV5-4
CAISLGQGFAAFF	TRBJ1-1	TRBV10-3
CASSSMGGNTGELFF	TRBJ2-2	TRBV5-1
CASTPRSGAGTEAFF	TRBJ1-1	TRBV10-3
CASSGGLRETQYF	TRBJ2-5	TRBV7-2
CASSTPNTEAFF	TRBJ1-1	TRBV28
CATGTTANTEAFF	TRBJ1-1	TRBV4-3
CAISENSGTADTGNTIYF	TRBJ1-3	TRBV10-3
CASSVSPGTVYGYTF	TRBJ1-2	TRBV2
CASSIAALYTF	TRBJ1-2	TRBV19
CASSLQGYEKLFF	TRBJ1-4	TRBV2
CASSQVAGTPYEQYF	TRBJ2-7	TRBV4-2
CSVDHGVTEAFF	TRBJ1-1	TRBV29-1
CASSLVHPDGGSGNTIYF	TRBJ1-3	TRBV7-6
CSASGGGNYGYTF	TRBJ1-2	TRBV20-1
CASSSDRGASPLHF	TRBJ1-6	TRBV12-3/TRBV12-4
CASSLLGEAGAFF	TRBJ1-1	TRBV5-1